Listed here are 14 T cell receptor beta chains from one sample, sequenced in a study of shared clonotypes between healthy human individuals. This table comes from immunoSEQ multiplex PCR, and its TCRdb copy is limited to in-frame clones, with some not included. The sample shows under 1,900,000 clones, about 98.5% of them seen only once. Sequences were obtained from naive CD4+ T cells sorted from blood. The subset is: CD45RA+ positively selected. The source is a man aged 30-40 years in good health.

This rearrangement joins TRBV28 to TRBJ2-7; D is ambiguous. Germline CDR1 reads MDHEN; CDR2 reads SYDVKM. The CDR3 runs to 11 residues. The germline V and J ends were trimmed by 7 bases and 5 bases, with 9 bases remaining between them. CDR3 bases: TGTGCCAGCACTTTGGGTAACGAGCAGTACTTC. Amino acid sequence: CASTLGNEQYF.

A single count supports this clone. The chain carries TRBV7-9 and TRBJ1-3, with TRBD1 as a possible D gene (5 bases). The CDR3 is 15 amino acids. From germline, CDR1 is SEHNR and CDR2 FQNEAQ (reference sequence). Deletions cut 4 bases from V and 0 bases from J, with 10 bases between. The DNA for the CDR3 is TGTGCCAGCAGCTCTAGGGACCTCTCTGGAAACACCATATATTTT. Translating gives CASSSRDLSGNTIYF.

A single count supports this clone. The chain's CDR3 is CASSLAGEPAYGYTF. CDR3 in DNA: TGCGCCAGCAGCTTGGCTGGAGAACCAGCCTATGGCTACACCTTC. The chain is built from TRBV5-1 and TRBJ1-2; no firm D call. V was cut by 0 bases and J by 4 bases, with 13 bases left in between. The germline V gene has CDR1 SGHRS and CDR2 YFSETQ. CDR3 length equals 15 residues.

V is TRBV10-3 and J is TRBJ2-1; 8 bases align to TRBD2. Germline V gene lookup returns CDR1 ENHRY and CDR2 SYGVKD. V lost 8 bases and J lost 9; bases outside the gene matches: 9. This CDR3 has 13 residues. CDR3 protein: CAIGGLVDGEQFF. In DNA, the CDR3 is TGTGCCATCGGGGGACTAGTAGACGGTGAGCAGTTCTTC.

This clone showed up just once. V and J are TRBV19 and TRBJ2-3; D ambiguous. Trimming took off 8 bases at V and 1 base at J, with 10 bases between the two ends. The CDR3 totals 13 residues. CDR1 is LNHDA, CDR2 SQIVND, per germline (reference sequence). CDR3 nucleotides: TGTGCCAGTGGTGGCAGACGCACAGATACGCAGTATTTT. Translation: CASGGRRTDTQYF.

The rearrangement links TRBV28 to TRBJ2-5; 8 nucleotides align to TRBD1. Germline V gene lookup returns CDR1 MDHEN and CDR2 SYDVKM. The CDR3 is 14 residues long. V trimming: 5 bases; J trimming: 6 bases; junction bases outside the gene matches: 8. The CDR3 bases are TGTGCCAGCAGTCAAAGGACAGGGAGGAAGACCCAGTACTTC. As protein: CASSQRTGRKTQYF.

The rearrangement joins TRBV4-1 to TRBJ2-1; D may be TRBD2 (5 bases). V was trimmed by 3 bases and J by 8 bases, leaving 17 bases between them. The CDR3 contains 15 residues. Germline CDR1 and CDR2: MGHRA and YSYEKL. The CDR3 nucleotides are TGCGCCAGCAGCCATATAACGGGAATTTCGCATGAGCAGTTCTTC. This codes for CASSHITGISHEQFF.

The V and J genes are TRBV28 and TRBJ2-1; TRBD2 matches at 8 bases. The V gene's germline CDR1 is MDHEN and CDR2 SYDVKM. Trimming at V came to 6 bases and at J to 1 base, leaving 17 bases not matched to a gene. The CDR3 is 19 residues long. Here the CDR3 DNA reads TGTGCCAGCAGCCTTTCCGTCGGGAGGGCCGATAGGTCCTACAATGAGCAGTTCTTC. It specifies CASSLSVGRADRSYNEQFF.

Comment on this clone: Other DNA sequences of this sample code for an identical CDR3. The CDR3 sequence is CASSLGGSQPQHF. The CDR3 bases are TGTGCCAGCAGCTTAGGGGGAAGTCAGCCCCAGCATTTT. The gene calls are TRBV7-6 and TRBJ1-5; D is uncertain. In germline, CDR1 is SGHVS, CDR2 FNYEAQ. The length of the CDR3 is 13 residues. V was cut by 1 base and J by 6 bases, with 7 bases left in between.

The chain has TRBV5-1 and TRBJ1-1; unclear D gene. Trimming pared 0 bases from V and 1 base from J, leaving 10 bases between. Per germline, CDR1 SGHRS and CDR2 YFSETQ. The CDR3 runs to 15 residues. The CDR3 sequence is CASSLVVSQNTEAFF. The CDR3 coding sequence is TGCGCCAGCAGCTTGGTAGTCAGTCAGAACACTGAAGCTTTCTTT.

V and J are TRBV30 and TRBJ2-5; D may be TRBD1 (5 bases). V lost 0 bases to trimming and J lost 4 bases, with 15 bases between them. The germline gives CDR1 GTSNPN, CDR2 SVGIG (reference sequence). The CDR3 sequence is 15 residues long. The CDR3 region is CAWSVLMGRAETQYF. The CDR3 DNA sequence: TGTGCCTGGAGTGTACTAATGGGCAGGGCAGAGACCCAGTACTTC. The complete variable domain, with remaining parts taken from reference TRBV30 and TRBJ2-5, reads SQTIHQWPATLVQPVGSPLSLECTVEGTSNPNLYWYRQAAGRGLQLLFYSVGIGQISSEVPQNLSASRPQDRQFILSSKKLLLSDSGFYLCAWSVLMGRAETQYFGPGTRLLVL.

The count of this clone is one. CDR3: CASSWTGRADTQYF. CDR3 nucleotide sequence: TGTGCCAGCAGCTGGACAGGGAGAGCAGATACGCAGTATTTT. The gene calls are TRBV7-8 and TRBJ2-3; 8 positions match TRBD1. Germline CDR1 and CDR2: SGHVS and FQNEAQ. V lost 4 bases and J lost 4; bases outside the gene matches: 4. The CDR3 consists of 14 residues.

The chain uses TRBV6-6 and TRBJ1-1; D is unresolved. The CDR3 covers 11 residues. The germline gives CDR1 MNHNY, CDR2 SVGAGI (reference sequence). V was pared by 5 bases and J by 5 bases, with 6 bases between. CDR3 in amino acids: CASSPSTEAFF. The CDR3, as DNA: TGTGCCAGCAGTCCCTCAACTGAAGCTTTCTTT.

The J gene is TRBJ1-2, the V gene TRBV29-1, with TRBD1 identical over 9 bases. The CDR3 consists of 15 residues. The ends lost 6 bases at V and 6 bases at J; junction bases unmatched: 14. Germline V lookup: CDR1 SQVTM, CDR2 ANQGSEA. The CDR3 nucleotides read TGCAGCGTCGTTCCCCGGGACAGGGTTGTAGATGGCTACACCTTC. It specifies CSVVPRDRVVDGYTF.